The 22 T cell receptor beta chains in this list originate from one sample, sequenced in a study of Tregs in tolerant kidney transplant recipients. TCRdb keeps only in-frame clones here, not all; method: immunoSEQ multiplex PCR. Seen in this sample are 25,000 to 35,000 clones; the ten most common clones hold roughly 8%. Specimen: CD8+ T cells from blood, collected before the transplant. Source of these receptors: a human donor who received a combined kidney and bone marrow transplant.

With regard to this clone: The read ends 3 residues shy of where the CDR3 ends; the end is completed using the germline J gene. This chain uses TRBV30 with TRBJ2-7; no reliable D call. Trimming took off 1 base at V and 3 bases at J, with 7 bases between the two ends. CDR1 and CDR2 (germline): GTSNPN, SVGIG (reference sequence). The CDR3 length is 12 residues. CDR3 residues: CAWSGPLYEQYF. The DNA read from the CDR3 is TGTGCCTGGAGTGGGCCTCTCTACGAG.

As concerns this clone: The read ends 3 residues before the CDR3 terminus; that terminus is restored from the germline J gene. This sequence joins TRBV19 and TRBJ1-5, with 9 bases that match TRBD1. Losses at the gene ends were 5 bases for V and 5 bases for J; bases not matched to a gene: 4. There are 14 residues in the CDR3. Germline loops: CDR1 LNHDA, CDR2 SQIVND (reference sequence). This CDR3 is CASSLWTGDQPQHF. The sequenced part of the CDR3 DNA is TGTGCCAGTAGTCTCTGGACAGGGGATCAGCCC.

Details on this clone: The CDR3 end is not reached by the read, which stops 3 residues before it; the germline J gene fills it in. The V and J genes are TRBV5-1 and TRBJ1-1, with a possible D match to TRBD1 (6 bases). Trimming shortened V by 4 bases and J by 0 bases, and 13 bases separated the two germline ends. CDR1 is SGHRS and CDR2 is YFSETQ in the germline V gene. This CDR3 contains 15 residues. The sequenced CDR3 bases are TGCGCCAGCAGCGTGAAACAGGGCATGAACACTGAA. This codes for CASSVKQGMNTE. The whole CDR3 protein is CASSVKQGMNTEAFF.

As to this clone: The read falls 3 residues short of the CDR3 end, and the missing part is taken from the germline J gene. The chain employs TRBV2 and TRBJ1-5, with TRBD1 matching over 8 bases. Germline CDR1 and CDR2: SNHLY and FYNNEI. The CDR3 extends over 17 amino acids. After removal of 4 bases from V and 0 bases from J, the junction contained 8 bases not matched to a gene. The covered CDR3 bases are TGTGCCAGCAGTGCGGATTTGCAGGGGGCTAGCAATCAGCCC. Translated, it gives CASSADLQGASNQP. The full CDR3 protein is CASSADLQGASNQPQHF.

On this clone itself: The read comes to an end 3 residues before the CDR3 does, leaving the germline J gene to fill in the end. The chain recombines TRBV5-6 with TRBJ1-2; the D gene is possibly TRBD1 (6 bases). CDR3 size: 13 residues. Per the germline V gene, CDR1 is SGHDT and CDR2 is YYEEEE. V was cut by 0 bases and J by 6 bases, with 9 bases left in between. The CDR3 loop reads CASSLGGLDGYTF. CDR3 DNA, as far as it was read: TGTGCCAGCAGCTTGGGGGGGCTGGATGGC.

As for this clone: The read is 3 residues too short to cover the CDR3 end, so that end is filled in from the germline J gene. The rearrangement joins TRBV29-1 to TRBJ1-2; TRBD1 matches 8 bases. This CDR3 contains 14 residues. V was clipped by 2 bases and J by 4 bases; unmatched bases: 6. Germline V gives CDR1 SQVTM, CDR2 ANQGSEA. CDR3 bases read: TGCAGCGTTGAACGGGCAGGGGGCAGCTATGGC. Its translation is CSVERAGGSYG. The entire CDR3 sequence reads CSVERAGGSYGYTF. The complete variable domain, with remaining parts taken from reference TRBV29-1 and TRBJ1-2, reads SAVISQKPSRDICQRGTSLTIQCQVDSQVTMMFWYRQQPGQSLTLIATANQGSEATYESGFVIDKFPISRPNLTFSTLTVSNMSPEDSSIYLCSVERAGGSYGYTFGSGTRLTVV.

Remarks on this clone: The read terminates 3 residues before the CDR3 end, so the remaining end is supplied by the germline J gene. The genes are TRBV2 and TRBJ1-5; D might be TRBD1 (5 bases). V dropped 4 bases and J dropped 3 bases, with 10 bases sitting between them. The CDR3 runs 14 residues. Germline CDR1 and CDR2: SNHLY and FYNNEI. CDR3 protein: CASSGSGYNQPQHF. The DNA read from the CDR3 is TGTGCCAGCAGTGGATCAGGGTACAATCAGCCC.

With regard to this clone: The read stops 3 residues short of the end of the CDR3; the missing end is completed from the germline J gene. The chain recombines TRBV5-1 with TRBJ2-6, with 9 bases identical to TRBD1. Germline values: CDR1 SGHRS, CDR2 YFSETQ. V gave up 0 bases and J gave up 1 base; unmatched junction bases: 11. The CDR3 has 20 amino acids. The DNA read from the CDR3 is TGCGCCAGCAGCTTGGAGGCGCAAGGACAGGGGACTTCTGGGGCCAACGTC. As protein: CASSLEAQGQGTSGANV. In full, the CDR3 is CASSLEAQGQGTSGANVLTF.

For this clone: Read coverage stops 3 residues before the CDR3 terminus; the germline J gene supplies the remainder. The chain couples TRBV30 to TRBJ2-7, with TRBD1 matching 8 bases. Germline V gene sequence: CDR1 GTSNPN, CDR2 SVGIG (reference sequence). This CDR3 has 17 residues. V trimming: 5 bases; J trimming: 2 bases; junction bases outside the gene matches: 17. The covered CDR3 bases are TGTGCCTGGCGGGACAGGCGAGAATGGCCATACCCCTACGAG. Translating gives CAWRDRREWPYPYE. The complete CDR3 sequence is CAWRDRREWPYPYEQYF.

In regard to this clone: The CDR3 end falls 3 residues outside the read, so it is completed with the germline J gene. V and J are TRBV5-4 and TRBJ1-1; the D gene is possibly TRBD1 (5 bases). Trimming shortened V by 7 bases and J by 2 bases, and 9 bases separated the two germline ends. Germline V gene lookup returns CDR1 SGHNT and CDR2 YYREEE (reference sequence). This CDR3 is built from 12 residues. CDR3 DNA (partial): TGTGCCAGCTGGGGCGGTAACACTGAA. It encodes CASWGGNTE. The complete CDR3 protein is CASWGGNTEAFF.

Details on this clone: The CDR3 is cut off 3 residues early in the read; its end comes from the germline J gene. This chain links TRBV11-1 with TRBJ1-2; tentatively, D is TRBD1 (6 bases). This CDR3 has 14 amino acids. V shed 5 bases and J shed 4 bases, with 14 bases lying between them. Germline assignment: CDR1 SGHAT and CDR2 FQDESV (reference sequence). The CDR3 loop reads CASSLRDTAYGYTF. CDR3 DNA (partial): TGTGCCAGCAGCCTGAGGGACACCGCCTATGGC.

The sequenced CDR3 bases are TGTGCCAGCAGCCAAGAATTACAGGGGCTCCGAGGCACAGATACG. Its protein is CASSQELQGLRGTDT. The whole CDR3 sequence is CASSQELQGLRGTDTQYF. J is TRBJ2-3 and V is TRBV14; 7 nucleotides align to TRBD1. The read terminates 3 residues before the CDR3 end, so the remaining end is supplied by the germline J gene. The CDR3 is 18 residues long. V shed 0 bases and J 1 base; nucleotides not matched to a gene: 10. From germline, CDR1 is SGHDN and CDR2 FVKESK. Based on the CDR3 plus reference TRBV14 and TRBJ2-3, the full variable domain is EAGVTQFPSHSVIEKGQTVTLRCDPISGHDNLYWYRRVMGKEIKFLLHFVKESKQDESGMPNNRFLAERTGGTYSTLKVQPAELEDSGVYFCASSQELQGLRGTDTQYFGPGTRLTVL.

About this clone itself: The CDR3 end lies 3 residues beyond the end of the read and is filled in from the germline J gene. The rearrangement links TRBV10-1 to TRBJ1-2; D ambiguous. V was pared by 4 bases and J by 2 bases, with 8 bases between. CDR3 size: 13 residues. The germline V gene has CDR1 WNHNN and CDR2 SYGVQD (reference sequence). The CDR3 reads CASSGAGNYGYTF. The sequenced part of the CDR3 DNA is TGCGCCAGCAGTGGAGCGGGGAACTATGGC.

Concerning this clone itself: The read gets to within 3 residues of the CDR3 end, and the germline J gene fills in the rest. The V and J genes are TRBV19 and TRBJ1-4; D unresolved. The germline CDR1 and CDR2 sequences are LNHDA and SQIVND (reference sequence). The CDR3 consists of 15 residues. V gave up 5 bases and J gave up 0 bases, with 10 bases separating them. CDR3 DNA, as far as it was read: TGTGCCAGTAGTTCGCGGGTAACAACTAATGAAAAA. It translates to CASSSRVTTNEK. The whole CDR3 region reads CASSSRVTTNEKLFF.

Comments on this clone: The CDR3 extends 3 residues past the end of the read, so its final part is completed from the germline J gene. The chain combines TRBV29-1 with TRBJ2-3; possible D gene TRBD1, 6 bases. The germline V and J ends were trimmed by 7 bases and 0 bases, with 20 bases remaining between them. CDR3 length: 16 amino acids. Germline V gives CDR1 SQVTM, CDR2 ANQGSEA. Incomplete CDR3 DNA: TGCAGCGGATACGGACAGCCGCTTTCTAGCACAGATACG. Protein: CSGYGQPLSSTDT. The whole CDR3 sequence is CSGYGQPLSSTDTQYF.

The CDR3 sequence: CASSFQGGGTEAFF. The DNA read from the CDR3 is TGTGCCAGCAGCTTCCAAGGGGGGGGAACTGAA. The gene calls are TRBV7-9 and TRBJ1-1; possibly TRBD1 for D (6 bases). The read finishes 3 residues shy of the CDR3 end, and the germline J gene is used to complete it. Trimming shortened V by 3 bases and J by 5 bases, and 13 bases separated the two germline ends. Germline values: CDR1 SEHNR, CDR2 FQNEAQ (reference sequence). The CDR3 has 14 amino acids. Variable domain in full (rest from reference TRBV7-9 and TRBJ1-1): DTGVSQNPRHKITKRGQNVTFRCDPISEHNRLYWYRQTLGQGPEFLTYFQNEAQLEKSRLLSDRFSAERPKGSFSTLEIQRTEQGDSAMYLCASSFQGGGTEAFFGQGTRLTVV.

Worth noting for this clone: The read terminates 3 residues before the CDR3 end, so the remaining end is supplied by the germline J gene. The gene calls are TRBV20-1 and TRBJ2-3; 12 bases line up with TRBD2. The CDR3 is 16 residues long. The germline CDR1 and CDR2 sequences are DFQATT and SNEGSKA (reference sequence). Trimming removed 1 base from V and 4 bases from J; junction bases left unmatched: 6. The CDR3 spells CSARALAGGPADTQYF. CDR3 DNA, as far as it was read: TGCAGTGCTAGAGCGCTAGCGGGAGGGCCTGCAGATACG.

About this clone itself: The DNA ends 3 residues before the CDR3 does, and the rest of the CDR3 is filled in from the germline J gene. The rearrangement uses TRBV19 and TRBJ2-2; the D gene is possibly TRBD2 (6 bases). Deletions cut 7 bases from V and 3 bases from J, with 12 bases between. This CDR3 is 14 amino acids long. CDR1 LNHDA and CDR2 SQIVND come from the germline V gene (reference sequence). CDR3 residues: CASNPGGYTGELFF. The CDR3 bases that were read are TGTGCCAGTAACCCCGGGGGATACACCGGGGAG.

Worth noting for this clone: Compared with germline, one end of the junction differs, possibly owing to a read error. Read coverage stops 3 residues before the CDR3 terminus; the germline J gene supplies the remainder. The same CDR3 can be traced to other DNA sequences in this sample. The chain combines TRBV19 with TRBJ1-5, with D possibly TRBD1 on 6 matching bases. CDR1 and CDR2 from the germline V gene are LNHDA and SQIVND (reference sequence). CDR3 length: 15 residues. CDR3 loop: CASSTGSVRCQPQHF. The CDR3 DNA, read in part, is TGTGCTAGTAGTACAGGGTCGGTTAGGTGTCAGCCC.

About this clone: The read is 3 residues too short to cover the CDR3 end, so that end is filled in from the germline J gene. This chain joins TRBV6-2 or TRBV6-3 and TRBJ2-1; possible D gene TRBD2, 6 bases. Germline CDR1 reads MNHEY; CDR2 reads SVGEGT. Trimming pared 8 bases from V and 4 bases from J, leaving 12 bases between. This CDR3 is 13 amino acids long. CDR3 sequence: CASGLSGYNEQFF. CDR3 bases read: TGTGCCAGCGGCCTTAGCGGTTACAATGAG.

As for this clone: The missing CDR3 end, 3 residues past where the read stops, is filled in from the germline J gene. This chain uses TRBV19 with TRBJ2-1; 15 bases are a match to TRBD2. This CDR3 spans 17 amino acids. V was clipped by 4 bases and J by 3 bases; unmatched bases: 4. Germline values: CDR1 LNHDA, CDR2 SQIVND (reference sequence). The part of the CDR3 DNA that was read is TGTGCCAGTAGTAGGGGACTAGCGGGGGGCCGCTACAATGAG. This encodes CASSRGLAGGRYNE. The complete CDR3 sequence is CASSRGLAGGRYNEQFF.

Concerning this clone itself: The read comes to an end 3 residues before the CDR3 does, leaving the germline J gene to fill in the end. The chain has TRBV6-2 or TRBV6-3 and TRBJ2-3, with 8 bases matching TRBD2. With 6 bases clipped from V and 0 bases from J, the junction kept 8 bases outside the gene matches. The CDR3 extends over 16 amino acids. Germline lookup yields CDR1 MNHEY and CDR2 SVGEGT. The CDR3 is CASSYLAGLSTDTQYF. The DNA read from the CDR3 is TGTGCCAGCAGCTACCTAGCGGGTCTTAGCACAGATACG.